A selection of T cell receptor beta chains follows, all from one sample in a study of CD8+ T cells in alopecia areata. The method was immunoSEQ multiplex PCR; TCRdb's version includes in-frame clones alone and lacks a portion of them. Here the sample spans some 95,000 clones, 40% to 50% being singletons. The material was CD8+ T cells sorted from blood, obtained at week 24, from a patient treated with tofacitinib. Receptor source: a human donor with alopecia areata. Each CDR3 is given with its conserved first and last residue. D genes are given only for firm matches. Not every row has a clone size; where given, it reads once, few, many or a size class.

j_call | clone_size | cdr3_length | v_call | d_call | cdr3_nt | cdr3_aa
TRBJ1-5 | . | 14 | TRBV29-1 | . | TGCAGCGTTACGACAGCCGATAGCAATCAGCCCCAGCATTTT | CSVTTADSNQPQHF
TRBJ1-3 | . | 12 | TRBV9 | . | TGTGCCAGCAGCCCGGGAGGAAACACCATATATTTT | CASSPGGNTIYF
TRBJ1-1 | once | 13 | TRBV9 | . | TGTGCCAGCACCGGGACCGACAACACTGAAGCTTTCTTT | CASTGTDNTEAFF
TRBJ1-1 | . | 13 | TRBV29-1 | . | TGCAGCTTGAGGGACAATAGGAACACTGAAGCTTTCTTT | CSLRDNRNTEAFF
TRBJ2-2 | few | 14 | TRBV7-9 | . | TGTGCCCGCCGGGCCGGAACGAACACCGGGGAGCTGTTTTTT | CARRAGTNTGELFF
TRBJ2-7 | few | 13 | TRBV7-9 | . | TGTGCCAGCAGCCCCCCTTCTCCCCCGGAGCAGTACTTC | CASSPPSPPEQYF
TRBJ1-1 | once | 13 | TRBV30 | . | TGTGCCTGGAGTGTCGGGGCGAACACTGAAGCTTTCTTT | CAWSVGANTEAFF
TRBJ2-7 | . | 15 | TRBV11-2 | . | TGTGCCAGCAGCTTAGGGGCAGGAGCCACCTACGAGCAGTACTTC | CASSLGAGATYEQYF
TRBJ2-3 | . | 13 | TRBV21-1 | . | TGTGCCAGCAGCACGACAGGCACAGATACGCAGTATTTT | CASSTTGTDTQYF
TRBJ1-2 | few | 14 | TRBV7-2 | TRBD1 | TGTGCCAGCAGCTTACCAGGGGGCGAATTTGGCTACACCTTC | CASSLPGGEFGYTF
TRBJ1-1 | . | 14 | TRBV5-1 | TRBD1 | TGCGCCAGCACCCTCGGACAGGGGCCGAATGAAGCTTTCTTT | CASTLGQGPNEAFF
TRBJ2-5 | few | 10 | TRBV6-1 | . | TGTGCCAGCAGCCGAGAGACCCAGTACTTC | CASSRETQYF
TRBJ2-1 | . | 15 | TRBV11-3 | . | TGTGCCAGCAGCTTAGGTGGGAGCCTTTACAATGAGCAGTTCTTC | CASSLGGSLYNEQFF
TRBJ1-1 | . | 13 | TRBV14 | TRBD1 | TGTGCCAGCAGCCAAGGGACAGGGGTTGGAGCTTTCTTT | CASSQGTGVGAFF
TRBJ2-7 | few | 12 | TRBV9 | TRBD2 | TGTGCCAGCAGCCCGGGAGGGTACGAGCAGTACTTC | CASSPGGYEQYF
TRBJ2-5 | . | 14 | TRBV11-2 | TRBD1 | TGTGCCAGCAGCTTTCGGGACAGTGAAGAGACCCAGTACTTC | CASSFRDSEETQYF
TRBJ1-1 | . | 16 | TRBV5-1 | TRBD1 | TGCGCCAGCAGCTACCGGACAGGGCCCATGAACACTGAAGCTTTCTTT | CASSYRTGPMNTEAFF
TRBJ1-1 | . | 13 | TRBV4-2 | . | TGTGCCAGCAGCCTTAGGGGTAACACTGAAGCTTTCTTT | CASSLRGNTEAFF
TRBJ1-2 | . | 17 | TRBV7-9 | TRBD1 | TGTGCCAGCAGCTTAGGAGCCCGGGACAGGGAAGGCTGGGGCTACACCTTC | CASSLGARDREGWGYTF
TRBJ2-5 | . | 13 | TRBV28 | . | TGTGCCAGCAGTTCCCTTATACTCTGGACCCAGTACTTC | CASSSLILWTQYF
TRBJ2-1 | few | 15 | TRBV29-1 | . | TGCAGCGTTGACTCTGGTGGGAGCTCCTACAATGAGCAGTTCTTC | CSVDSGGSSYNEQFF
TRBJ2-7 | few | 11 | TRBV11-2 | . | TGTGCCAGCAGTTCATCGACTAGTTACAACTTC | CASSSSTSYNF
TRBJ1-2 | . | 15 | TRBV4-2 | . | TGTGCCAGCAGCCCCCCCGGTGGAGGGTTGGAGGGCTACACCTTC | CASSPPGGGLEGYTF
TRBJ2-2 | . | 14 | TRBV30 | . | TGTGCCTGGAGTGTTATTGCAAACACCGGGGAGCTGTTTTTT | CAWSVIANTGELFF
TRBJ2-1 | few | 11 | TRBV10-2 | . | TGCGCCAGCAGTGCGAGCAATGAGCAGTTCTTC | CASSASNEQFF
TRBJ1-1 | . | 13 | TRBV6-4 | . | TGTGCCAGCAGTGACAGCAGGGGCGCTGAAGCTTTCTTT | CASSDSRGAEAFF
TRBJ2-2 | . | 16 | TRBV11-2 | . | TGTGCCAGCAGCTTAAGAGTCGAGGGCCCCGCCGGGGAGCTGTTTTTT | CASSLRVEGPAGELFF
TRBJ2-7 | once | 14 | TRBV18 | . | TGTGCCAGCTCACCTGAAACGGCCGTCTACGAGCAGTACTTC | CASSPETAVYEQYF
TRBJ2-1 | few | 18 | TRBV5-1 | TRBD2 | TGCGCCAGCAGCTTCACGGGACTAGCGGGAGGGTCCTACAATGAGCAGTTCTTC | CASSFTGLAGGSYNEQFF
TRBJ2-1 | few | 14 | TRBV11-2 | TRBD2 | TGTGCCAGCAGCTTAGCTAGCGGGAATTATGAGCAGTTCTTC | CASSLASGNYEQFF
TRBJ1-1 | few | 13 | TRBV30 | . | TGTGCCTGGAGCCTGGACGGGAACACTGAAGCTTTCTTT | CAWSLDGNTEAFF
TRBJ2-7 | few | 14 | TRBV4-1 | . | TGCGCCAGCAGCCCTCAGGGGAGGACCTACGAGCAGTACTTC | CASSPQGRTYEQYF
TRBJ2-2 | few | 13 | TRBV29-1 | . | TGCAGCGTTGTAGGGAGGTACACCGGGGAGCTGTTTTTT | CSVVGRYTGELFF
TRBJ1-1 | few | 12 | TRBV29-1 | . | TGCAGCGTTGAGAAGGGGGGCACTGAAGCTTTCTTT | CSVEKGGTEAFF
TRBJ2-7 | . | 11 | TRBV29-1 | . | TGCAGCGTGGGGGGGGCGTTCGAGCAGTACTTC | CSVGGAFEQYF
TRBJ2-7 | . | 11 | TRBV28 | . | TGTGCCAGCACGGACACCTACGAGCAGTACTTC | CASTDTYEQYF
TRBJ2-1 | . | 15 | TRBV4-3 | . | TGCGCCAGCAGCCAAGGGAGCGGGTCGACGAATGAGCAGTTCTTC | CASSQGSGSTNEQFF
TRBJ2-7 | . | 14 | TRBV5-1 | TRBD1 | TGCGCCAGCAGCCTGACAGGGGGGGAATACGAGCAGTACTTC | CASSLTGGEYEQYF
TRBJ2-3 | . | 17 | TRBV7-9 | . | TGTGCCAGTCGCCTCTCCGATCGGGAGTTAAGCACAGATACGCAGTATTTT | CASRLSDRELSTDTQYF
TRBJ2-7 | . | 14 | TRBV7-9 | . | TGTGCCAGCAGCTTGGGGGGAATCTCCTACGAGCAGTACTTC | CASSLGGISYEQYF
TRBJ2-1 | few | 15 | TRBV13 | . | TGTGCCAGCAGCTTAAGAGGGAGCTCCTACAATGAGCAGTTCTTC | CASSLRGSSYNEQFF
TRBJ2-7 | . | 16 | TRBV15 | TRBD1 | TGTGCCACCAGCAGAGCCAGGGACAGGGGCAGATACGAGCAGTACTTC | CATSRARDRGRYEQYF
TRBJ2-3 | . | 18 | TRBV28 | TRBD2 | TGTGCCAGCAGTGGGACTAGCGGGGGGATCTATGGCACAGATACGCAGTATTTT | CASSGTSGGIYGTDTQYF
TRBJ2-7 | . | 14 | TRBV27 | . | TGTGCCAGCAGTTTCTCAGCCGTTGGCCACGAGCAGTACTTC | CASSFSAVGHEQYF
TRBJ1-1 | . | 12 | TRBV30 | . | TGTGCCTGCCCTGGGGGAACCTCTGAAGCTCTCTTT | CACPGGTSEALF
TRBJ2-3 | . | 18 | TRBV4-1 | TRBD2 | TGCGCCAGCAGCCAAGTAGTCCCGATCGGGGGGAGCACAGATACGCAGTATTTT | CASSQVVPIGGSTDTQYF
TRBJ2-1 | . | 15 | TRBV2 | TRBD1 | TGTGCCAGCAGTGTGCTCGGGACAGGGAGGAATGAGCAGTTCTTC | CASSVLGTGRNEQFF